Each of the 23 T cell receptor beta chains below was sequenced from the same sample in a study of Ad26.COV2.S vaccination and SARS-CoV-2 variants (dated by TCRdb to the early 2020s). The meaning of the sample's treatment or condition label: about 20 received Ad26.COV2.S at low or high dose, single or two shots; five or six received placebo; per-sample allocation not given. For vaccine and placebo recipients, the sequenced repertoires came from samples collected on day 63 after the first injection. Library generation was performed with the immunoSEQ multiplex PCR assay. The source is immuneACCESS, and TCRdb retained only in-frame sequences with V and J called. Part of the clones is not carried over; for the studies checked, unresolved V genes explain less than half of this, and the remainder is unexplained. The sample table records some 390,000 clones; about 88% of these occur just once. Jointly, the top ten make up approximately 3.7% of the sample.

Material: peripheral blood, obtained in a trial of Ad26.COV2.S vaccine versus placebo. The receptors here all came from a person between 18 and 65 years old who received the Ad26.COV2.S COVID-19 vaccine or a placebo.

This chain's CDR3 is CASSLRQGVGNQPQHF. The CDR3 DNA is TGTGCCAGCAGCCTCCGACAGGGTGTGGGCAATCAGCCCCAGCATTTT. The chain uses TRBV28 and TRBJ1-5; 7 bases are a match to TRBD1. CDR1 and CDR2 from the germline V gene are MDHEN and SYDVKM. After removal of 6 bases from V and 2 bases from J, the junction contained 10 bases not matched to a gene. The CDR3 runs 16 residues.

V gene TRBV6-6 combines with J gene TRBJ1-6; the D is unclear. The CDR3 totals 13 residues. Germline assignment: CDR1 MNHNY and CDR2 SVGAGI (reference sequence). The V end was cut by 5 bases, the J end by 9 bases, with 11 bases between. The chain's CDR3 is CASSRTRSSPLHF. CDR3 DNA: TGTGCCAGCAGTCGGACCCGGAGTTCACCCCTCCACTTT.

The V call is TRBV18, the J call TRBJ2-3; tentatively, D is TRBD1 (6 bases). CDR1 and CDR2 (germline): KGHSH, LQKENI. This CDR3 is built from 15 residues. V was pared by 6 bases and J by 1 base, with 14 bases between. CDR3 DNA: TGTGCCAGCTCCCCCCAGACAGGACGCACAGATACGCAGTATTTT. It translates to CASSPQTGRTDTQYF.

Comments on this clone: Other DNA sequences in the same sample also yield this CDR3. The chain uses TRBV3-1 (or the pseudogene TRBV3-2) and TRBJ1-3; D perhaps matches TRBD1 (6 bases). Trimming stripped 1 base from V and 0 bases from J, with 7 bases between. There are 15 residues in the CDR3. The V gene's germline CDR1 is LGHDT and CDR2 YNNKEL (reference sequence). CDR3 DNA: TGTGCCAGCAGCCAAGGGACAGACTCTGGAAACACCATATATTTT. Amino acids: CASSQGTDSGNTIYF.

In the case of this clone: The junction differs from germline at one of its ends, possibly a read error. This rearrangement joins TRBV7-7 to TRBJ2-5; 11 nucleotides agree with TRBD2. CDR1 SSHAT and CDR2 FNYEAQ come from the germline V gene (reference sequence). The CDR3 is 16 amino acids. The CDR3 loop is CASSYSSGGMAETQYF. The CDR3 DNA follows: TGTGCTAGCAGCTACTCTAGCGGGGGGATGGCAGAGACCCAGTACTTC.

The chain is built from TRBV23-1 and TRBJ1-2, with D maybe TRBD1 (6 bases). TRBV23-1 is sorted into the ORF group, with uncertain function. V dropped 10 bases and J dropped 6 bases, with 18 bases sitting between them. CDR3 length equals 13 residues. DNA of the CDR3: TGCGCCACCAGGACAGCCATCAGGAATGGCTACACCTTC. It translates to CATRTAIRNGYTF.

This sequence joins TRBV6-2 or TRBV6-3 and TRBJ2-5, with 7 bases that match TRBD1. V dropped 6 bases and J dropped 5; count of bases not matched to a gene: 9. From germline, CDR1 is MNHEY and CDR2 SVGEGT. The CDR3 is 14 amino acids. Written as DNA, the CDR3 is TGTGCCAGCAGGTACAGGGGTGGGAAGGAGACCCAGTACTTC. This encodes CASRYRGGKETQYF.

This sequence joins TRBV3-1 (or the pseudogene TRBV3-2) and TRBJ1-1, with unresolved D. The V gene's germline CDR1 is LGHDT and CDR2 YNNKEL (reference sequence). Between the trimmed V and J ends, which lost 5 bases and 0 bases, there was a span of 7 bases. The CDR3 consists of 13 residues. The CDR3 loop is CASSLGVNTEAFF. CDR3 nucleotide sequence: TGTGCCAGCAGCTTAGGAGTGAACACTGAAGCTTTCTTT.

As concerns this clone: The same CDR3 is also encoded by other DNA sequences in this sample. The V gene is TRBV3-1 (or the pseudogene TRBV3-2), the J gene TRBJ2-3; unclear D gene. CDR3 length: 11 amino acids. CDR1 is LGHDT and CDR2 is YNNKEL in the germline V gene (reference sequence). Trimming left V 1 base short and J 6 bases short, with 2 bases between. CDR3 loop: CASSQADTQYF. CDR3 coding DNA: TGTGCCAGCAGCCAAGCCGATACGCAGTATTTT.

The rearrangement uses TRBV29-1 and TRBJ2-3; the D gene could be TRBD1 or TRBD2 (5 bases each). The germline V gene has CDR1 SQVTM and CDR2 ANQGSEA. The CDR3 has 14 residues. Trimming took 8 bases from V and 0 from J, leaving 15 bases between them. CDR3 DNA: TGCAGCTTCCCCGGGACCACTAGCACAGATACGCAGTATTTT. Translating it yields CSFPGTTSTDTQYF.

The chain has TRBV3-1 (or the pseudogene TRBV3-2) and TRBJ1-3, with no clear D. Germline CDR1 reads LGHDT; CDR2 reads YNNKEL (reference sequence). V gave up 0 bases and J gave up 3 bases, with 9 bases separating them. This CDR3 spans 15 amino acids. The CDR3 region is CASSQDLEGGNTIYF. The CDR3 coding sequence is TGTGCCAGCAGCCAAGATCTAGAAGGTGGAAACACCATATATTTT.

This clone was seen more than once but under ten times. This sequence joins TRBV5-1 and TRBJ1-6; no clear D gene. The CDR3 extends over 14 amino acids. Looked up from germline, CDR1 is SGHRS and CDR2 is YFSETQ. Trimming removed 0 bases at V and 7 bases at J, with 8 bases between. The CDR3 loop is CASSLGAPNSPLHF. CDR3 in DNA: TGCGCCAGCAGCTTGGGGGCTCCCAATTCACCCCTCCACTTT.

The chain is built from TRBV10-1 and TRBJ2-7; D is possibly TRBD1 (6 bases). Trimming removed 2 bases from V and 2 bases from J, with 7 bases in between. The CDR3 has 13 residues. The germline CDR1 and CDR2 sequences are WNHNN and SYGVQD (reference sequence). The CDR3 loop is CASSEAGAYEQYF. CDR3 coding DNA: TGCGCCAGCAGTGAGGCAGGGGCCTACGAGCAGTACTTC.

This clone has just one count. This chain links TRBV6-5 with TRBJ1-2, with D maybe TRBD1 (6 bases). The germline CDR1 and CDR2 sequences are MNHEY and SVGAGI. The V end was cut by 7 bases, the J end by 8 bases, with 23 bases between. The CDR3 totals 15 residues. CDR3 residues: CASTSGRGGAAGYTF. In nucleotides, the CDR3 is TGTGCCAGCACCAGCGGGAGGGGGGGCGCCGCAGGCTACACCTTC.

V gene TRBV7-9 combines with J gene TRBJ1-4, with a possible D match to TRBD1 (6 bases). The V end lost 6 bases, the J end lost 7 bases, and 18 bases lay between the germline ends. Germline loops: CDR1 SEHNR, CDR2 FQNEAQ (reference sequence). The CDR3 extends over 15 amino acids. This CDR3 is CASSLNQGKGEKLFF. CDR3 nucleotide sequence: TGTGCCAGCAGTTTAAACCAGGGGAAGGGTGAAAAACTGTTTTTT.

The chain uses TRBV7-2 and TRBJ1-1, with D unresolved. V lost 0 bases to trimming and J lost 2 bases, with 7 bases between them. The CDR3 extends over 14 amino acids. Germline CDR1 is SGHTA and CDR2 is FQGNSA. CDR3 amino acids: CASSLAATNTEAFF. The CDR3 bases are TGTGCCAGCAGCTTAGCTGCTACTAACACTGAAGCTTTCTTT. Variable domain in full (rest from reference TRBV7-2 and TRBJ1-1): GAGVSQSPSNKVTEKGKDVELRCDPISGHTALYWYRQSLGQGLEFLIYFQGNSAPDKSGLPSDRFSAERTGGSVSTLTIQRTQQEDSAVYLCASSLAATNTEAFFGQGTRLTVV.

This clone was seen only once. The rearrangement links TRBV19 to TRBJ2-5, with 7 bases identical to TRBD2. V trimming: 5 bases; J trimming: 5 bases; junction bases outside the gene matches: 2. The CDR3 loop spans 12 amino acids. Germline CDR1 LNHDA, CDR2 SQIVND (reference sequence). CDR3 DNA sequence: TGTGCCAGTAGTCTCGGGAGGGAGACCCAGTACTTC. It encodes CASSLGRETQYF.

This chain links TRBV5-1 with TRBJ2-5; D gene unclear. Trimming stripped 0 bases from V and 3 bases from J, with 9 bases between. This CDR3 has 14 amino acids. Germline values: CDR1 SGHRS, CDR2 YFSETQ. The CDR3 sequence: CASSLGAGEETQYF. DNA for the CDR3: TGCGCCAGCAGCTTGGGGGCAGGCGAAGAGACCCAGTACTTC.

This chain uses TRBV6-1 with TRBJ1-1; no firm D call. Germline V CDR1 and CDR2: MNHNS, SASEGT. The V gene lost 5 bases and the J gene lost 7 bases, with 11 bases spanning the gap. This CDR3 spans 12 amino acids. This CDR3 is CASSTDGYEAFF. The CDR3, as DNA: TGTGCCAGCAGTACCGACGGCTATGAAGCTTTCTTT.

The chain couples TRBV29-1 to TRBJ1-1; D gene unclear. The CDR3 extends over 12 amino acids. V was shortened by 4 bases and J by 2 bases, with 8 bases between the two germline ends. The germline V gene encodes CDR1 SQVTM and CDR2 ANQGSEA. The CDR3, as DNA: TGCAGCGTTGCGGTTTCAAACACTGAAGCTTTCTTT. Translation gives CSVAVSNTEAFF.

The J gene is TRBJ2-1, the V gene TRBV6-2 or TRBV6-3; 11 bases line up with TRBD2. With V trimmed by 3 bases and J by 0 bases, 10 bases remained unmatched. The CDR3 extends over 19 amino acids. CDR1 and CDR2 (germline): MNHEY, SVGEGT. The CDR3 protein is CASSYPGTSGGSSYNEQFF. CDR3 coding DNA: TGTGCCAGCAGTTATCCCGGGACTAGCGGCGGTAGCTCCTACAATGAGCAGTTCTTC.

Only one count was recorded for this clone. This sequence joins TRBV9 and TRBJ1-4; D remains unclear. Germline V gene data show CDR1 as SGDLS and CDR2 as YYNGEE. CDR3 length: 15 amino acids. V lost 2 bases to trimming and J lost 5 bases, with 13 bases between them. CDR3 DNA sequence: TGTGCCAGCAGCGTGAGCGTCAGAGAAAATGAAAAACTGTTTTTT. Encoded protein: CASSVSVRENEKLFF.

The chain uses TRBV12-3 or TRBV12-4 and TRBJ1-5; no clear D. The CDR3 is made up of 13 amino acids. V was pared by 5 bases and J by 5 bases, with 10 bases between. CDR3 sequence reads: CASSLELDQPQHF. The CDR3 nucleotides are TGTGCCAGCAGTCTGGAGCTGGATCAGCCCCAGCATTTT.